The clone carrying this T cell receptor (beta chain) was observed many times. The antigen is not known. Trimming at V came to 0 bases and at J to 2 bases, leaving 3 bases not matched to a gene. Germline V CDR1 and CDR2: LGHNA, YSLEER. This CDR3 has 16 residues. Primers used in a second PCR of about 7 to 12 cycles were a sample-barcoded 5' primer and a J-beta primer mix. TCRdb reprocessed the 5' RACE reads with MiXCR, giving one entry per CDR3 protein. The profile shows 800,000 to 950,000 distinct CDR3 sequences, just under 30% of them singletons. The source of the sample is a study of blood T cells in healthy people across ages. Study-level findings and limits: Naive T cell percentage and TCR beta diversity correlated strongly.

These data were likewise used in another study, on T cells of mothers and their children. That source reports: Three healthy Caucasian mothers, along with their six children, were the donors. Second-PCR primer M1S introduced sample barcodes and 2-4 random nucleotides.

This receptor was taken from a woman aged 40 to 50 in good health. Sample: blood. The rearrangement joins TRBV4-3 to TRBJ1-3, with 8 bases aligning to TRBD1. CDR3 in amino acids: CASSQDRQGPGNTIYF. CDR3 nucleotide sequence: TGCGCCAGCAGCCAAGATCGACAGGGGCCTGGAAACACCATATATTTT.